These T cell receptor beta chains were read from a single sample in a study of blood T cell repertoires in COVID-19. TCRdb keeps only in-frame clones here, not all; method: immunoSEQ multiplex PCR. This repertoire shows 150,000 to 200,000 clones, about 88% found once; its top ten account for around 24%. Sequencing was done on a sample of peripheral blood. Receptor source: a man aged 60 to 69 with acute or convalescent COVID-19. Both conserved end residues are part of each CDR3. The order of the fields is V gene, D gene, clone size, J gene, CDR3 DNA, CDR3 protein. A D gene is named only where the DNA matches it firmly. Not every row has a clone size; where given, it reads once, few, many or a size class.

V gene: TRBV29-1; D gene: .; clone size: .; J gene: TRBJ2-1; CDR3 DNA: TGCAGCGGAGGTGGAGGGAAAGGGTACAATGAGCAGTTCTTC; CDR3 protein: CSGGGGKGYNEQFF
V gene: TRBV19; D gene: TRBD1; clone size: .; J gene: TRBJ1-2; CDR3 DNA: TGTGCCGTTGACAGGGCTAACTATGGCTACACCTTC; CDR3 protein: CAVDRANYGYTF
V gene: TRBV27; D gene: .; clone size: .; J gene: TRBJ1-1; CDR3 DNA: TGTGCCAGCAGTATGGCGGGCCAGGACACTGAAGCTTTCTTT; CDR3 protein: CASSMAGQDTEAFF
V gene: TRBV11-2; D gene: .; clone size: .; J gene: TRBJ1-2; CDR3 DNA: TGTGCCAGCAGCTTAGTGGGGGGATTGGACTATGGCTACACCTTC; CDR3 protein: CASSLVGGLDYGYTF
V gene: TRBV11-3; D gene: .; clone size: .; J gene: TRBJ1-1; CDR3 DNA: TGTGCCAGCAGCCGCCCAAGACAGGACGTTACTTTCTTT; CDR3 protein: CASSRPRQDVTFF
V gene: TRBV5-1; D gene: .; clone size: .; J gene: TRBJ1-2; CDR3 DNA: TGCGCCAGCAGCCAGGACACGAACTATGGCTACACCTTC; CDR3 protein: CASSQDTNYGYTF
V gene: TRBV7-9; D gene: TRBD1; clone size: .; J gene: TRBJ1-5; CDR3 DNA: TGTGCCAGCAGCCCCGGGACAGGGGGCCAGCCCCAGCATTTT; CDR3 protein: CASSPGTGGQPQHF
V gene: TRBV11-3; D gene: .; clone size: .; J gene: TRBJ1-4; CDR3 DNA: TGTGCCAGCAGCCGTGACAGGTCCTTGGAAAAACTGTTTTTT; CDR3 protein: CASSRDRSLEKLFF
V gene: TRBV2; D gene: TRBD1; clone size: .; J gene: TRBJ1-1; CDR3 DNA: TGTGCCAGCAGCAGACAGGGGTTGAGCACTGAAGCTTTCTTT; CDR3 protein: CASSRQGLSTEAFF
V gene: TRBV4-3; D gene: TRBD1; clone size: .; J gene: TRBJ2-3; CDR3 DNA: TGCGCCAGCAGCCAAGAAACAGGGGCCTTCACAGATACGCAGTATTTT; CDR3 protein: CASSQETGAFTDTQYF
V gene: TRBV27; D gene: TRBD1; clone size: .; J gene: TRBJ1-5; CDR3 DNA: TGTGCCAGCAGTCCCCTTTCCGGGACAGGGGGCAATCAGCCCCAGCATTTT; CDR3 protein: CASSPLSGTGGNQPQHF
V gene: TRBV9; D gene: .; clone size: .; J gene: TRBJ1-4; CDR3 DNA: TGTGCCAGCAGCGTATCAGGGAGGACAACTAATGAAAAACTGTTTTTT; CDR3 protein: CASSVSGRTTNEKLFF
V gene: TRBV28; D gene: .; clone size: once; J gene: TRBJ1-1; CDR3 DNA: TGTGCCAGCAGCCGGGGGGGGTCGGGCACTGAAGCTTTCTTT; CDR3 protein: CASSRGGSGTEAFF
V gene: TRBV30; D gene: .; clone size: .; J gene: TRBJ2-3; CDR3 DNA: TGTGCCTGGAGTGTCCTAGCGAGCACAGATACGCAGTATTTT; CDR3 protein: CAWSVLASTDTQYF
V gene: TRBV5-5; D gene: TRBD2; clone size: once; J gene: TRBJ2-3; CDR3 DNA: TGTGCCAGCGTCGGGGCTAGCGGGAGCGCAGATACGCAGTATTTT; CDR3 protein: CASVGASGSADTQYF
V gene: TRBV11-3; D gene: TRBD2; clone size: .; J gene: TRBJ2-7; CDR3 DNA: TGTGCCAGCAGCCTAGCGGGAGAGGTCTCCTACGAGCAGTACTTC; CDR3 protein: CASSLAGEVSYEQYF
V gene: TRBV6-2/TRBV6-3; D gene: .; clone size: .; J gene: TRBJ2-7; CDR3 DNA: TGTGCCAGCAGTAGGGGGACCTACTACGAGCAGTACTTC; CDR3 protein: CASSRGTYYEQYF
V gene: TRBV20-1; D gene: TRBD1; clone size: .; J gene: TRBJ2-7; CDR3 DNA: TGCAGTGCTAGTCTTCGGGACAGGGGGTACCACGAGCAGTACTTC; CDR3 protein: CSASLRDRGYHEQYF
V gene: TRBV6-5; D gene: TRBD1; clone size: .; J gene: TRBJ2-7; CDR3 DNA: TGTGCCAGCAGTCGAGCAGGGGGCGAATTGTACGAGCAGTACTTC; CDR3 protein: CASSRAGGELYEQYF
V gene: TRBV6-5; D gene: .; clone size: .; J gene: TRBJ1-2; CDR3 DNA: TGTGCCAGCAGTTACTCCGACGGAGGTACGGATGGCTACACCTTC; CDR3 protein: CASSYSDGGTDGYTF
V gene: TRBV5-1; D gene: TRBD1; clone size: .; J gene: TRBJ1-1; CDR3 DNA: TGCGCCAGCAGCGCCCTTGACAGGGGCAGGTACACTGAAGCTTTCTTT; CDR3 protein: CASSALDRGRYTEAFF
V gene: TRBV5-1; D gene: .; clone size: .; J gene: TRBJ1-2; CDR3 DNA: TGCGCCAGCAGCTTACTTACACAGGGCGGTGGCTATGGCTACACCTTC; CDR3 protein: CASSLLTQGGGYGYTF
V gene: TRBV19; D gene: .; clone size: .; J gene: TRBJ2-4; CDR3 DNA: TGTGCCAGTAGTATAAACCCCCCAGGGGCCAAAAACATTCAGTACTTC; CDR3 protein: CASSINPPGAKNIQYF
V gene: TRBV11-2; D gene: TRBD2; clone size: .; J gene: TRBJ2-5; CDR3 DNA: TGTGCCAGCAGCTTAAAACTGGGAGTAGCGGGGGTGGGCCAAGAGACCCAGTACTTC; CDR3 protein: CASSLKLGVAGVGQETQYF
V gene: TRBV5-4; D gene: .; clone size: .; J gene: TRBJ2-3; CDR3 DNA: TGTGCCAGCAGCCGACAGGACACAGATACGCAGTATTTT; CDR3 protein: CASSRQDTDTQYF
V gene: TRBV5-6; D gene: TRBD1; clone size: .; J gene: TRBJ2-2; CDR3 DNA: TGTGCCAGCAGCTCCCAGGGACAGGGGAACACCGGGGAGCTGTTTTTT; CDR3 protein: CASSSQGQGNTGELFF
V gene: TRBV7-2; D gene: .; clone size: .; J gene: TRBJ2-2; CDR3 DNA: TGTGCCAGCAGCTCCCGGGGGATGGGAACCGGGGAGCTGTTTTTT; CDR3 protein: CASSSRGMGTGELFF
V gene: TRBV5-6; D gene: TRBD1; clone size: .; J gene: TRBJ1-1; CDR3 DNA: TGTGCCAGCAGGAGGCAGGGGGTCACTGAAGCTTTCTTT; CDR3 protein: CASRRQGVTEAFF
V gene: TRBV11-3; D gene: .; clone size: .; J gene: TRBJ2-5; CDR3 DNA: TGTGCCAGCAGCCCGGGGACTCTTCCTAGAGAGACCCAGTACTTC; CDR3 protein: CASSPGTLPRETQYF
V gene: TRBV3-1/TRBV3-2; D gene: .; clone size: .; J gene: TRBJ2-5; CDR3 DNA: TGTGCCAGCAGCCCGCGGGGGCCGGGAGAGACCCAGTACTTC; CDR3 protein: CASSPRGPGETQYF
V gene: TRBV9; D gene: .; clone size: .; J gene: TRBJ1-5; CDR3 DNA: TGTGCCAGCAGCGTAGGGGCAGGGGGCAATCAGCCCCAGCATTTT; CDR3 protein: CASSVGAGGNQPQHF
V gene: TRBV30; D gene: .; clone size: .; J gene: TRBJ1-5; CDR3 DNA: TGTGCCTGGAGTCCGCAGGGCGGTCAGCCCCAGCATTTT; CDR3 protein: CAWSPQGGQPQHF
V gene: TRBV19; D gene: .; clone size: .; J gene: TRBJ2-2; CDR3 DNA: TGTGCCAGTAGTCCGGGACTTCCGAACACCGGGGAGCTGTTTTTT; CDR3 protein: CASSPGLPNTGELFF
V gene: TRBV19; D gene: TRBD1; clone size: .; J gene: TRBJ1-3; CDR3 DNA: TGTGCCAGTAGTAGGACAGGCCACTCTGGAAACACCATATATTTT; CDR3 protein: CASSRTGHSGNTIYF
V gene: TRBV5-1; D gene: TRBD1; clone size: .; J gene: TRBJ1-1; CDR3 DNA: TGCGCCAGCAGCTTGGAGGACGACAGGGGAAGTCTTCGCAGCACTGAAGCTTTCTTT; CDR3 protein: CASSLEDDRGSLRSTEAFF
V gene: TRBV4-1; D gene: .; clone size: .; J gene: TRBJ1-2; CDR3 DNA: TGCGCCAGCAGCCAACCAACGGGGTACTATGGCTACACCTTC; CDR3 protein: CASSQPTGYYGYTF
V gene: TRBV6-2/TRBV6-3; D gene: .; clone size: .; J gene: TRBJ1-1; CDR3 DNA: TGTGCCAGCAGCCCTATCCCGGTCGTTAACACTGAAGCTTTCTTT; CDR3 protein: CASSPIPVVNTEAFF
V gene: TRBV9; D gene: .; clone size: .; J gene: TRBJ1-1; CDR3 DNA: TGTGCCAGCAACAGCGGGGCGCAGGCTGAAGCTTTCTTT; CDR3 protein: CASNSGAQAEAFF
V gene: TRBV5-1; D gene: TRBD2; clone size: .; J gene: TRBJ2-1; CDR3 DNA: TGCGCCAGCAGCTCCGGGACTAGCCCCTACAATGAGCAGTTCTTC; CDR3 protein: CASSSGTSPYNEQFF
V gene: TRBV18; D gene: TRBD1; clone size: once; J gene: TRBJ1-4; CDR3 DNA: TGTGCCAGCTCACCAACCGGGACCGGGACAGGGTCAGAAAAACTGTTTTTT; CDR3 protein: CASSPTGTGTGSEKLFF
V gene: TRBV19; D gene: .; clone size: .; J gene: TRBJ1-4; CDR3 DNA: TGTGCCAGTAGTTTCTCACAGGGACTAGGAGAGAAACTGTTTTTT; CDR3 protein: CASSFSQGLGEKLFF
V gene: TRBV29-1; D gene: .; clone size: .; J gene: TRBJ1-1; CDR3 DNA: TGCAGCGTTGACCTTTCGTTCCCGACAGGGAACACTGAAGCTTTCTTT; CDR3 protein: CSVDLSFPTGNTEAFF
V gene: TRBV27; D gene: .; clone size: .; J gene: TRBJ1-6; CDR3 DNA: TGTGCCAGCAGTTCCCCCCGGAGCTCCTATAATTCACCCCTCCACTTT; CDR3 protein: CASSSPRSSYNSPLHF
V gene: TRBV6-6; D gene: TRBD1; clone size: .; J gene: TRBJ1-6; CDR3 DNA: TGTGCCAGCAGAACGACAGGGGGCGGGAATTCACCCCTCCACTTT; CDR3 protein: CASRTTGGGNSPLHF
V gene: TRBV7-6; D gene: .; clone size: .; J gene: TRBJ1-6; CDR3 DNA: TGTGCCAGCAGCTCACAGCAGGGTGGCAATTCACCCCTCCACTTT; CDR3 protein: CASSSQQGGNSPLHF
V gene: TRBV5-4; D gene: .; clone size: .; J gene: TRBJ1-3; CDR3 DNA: TGTGCCAGCAGCTTGTGGGGCGCCAGGGGTACGAGCTCTGGAAACACCATATATTTT; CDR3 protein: CASSLWGARGTSSGNTIYF
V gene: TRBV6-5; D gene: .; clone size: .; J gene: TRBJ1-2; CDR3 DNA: TGTGCCAGCAATTTGTCGGGGTCCCCTATTTATGGCTACACCTTC; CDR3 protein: CASNLSGSPIYGYTF
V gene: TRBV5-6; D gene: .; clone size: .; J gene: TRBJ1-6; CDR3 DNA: TGTGCCAGCAGCTTATCAACTCAATCCTCCTATAATTCACCCCTCCACTTT; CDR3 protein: CASSLSTQSSYNSPLHF
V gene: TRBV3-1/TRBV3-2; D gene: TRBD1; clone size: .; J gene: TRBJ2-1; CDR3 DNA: TGTGCCAGCAGCTACGGGACAGGGGAGTTTGAGCAGTTCTTC; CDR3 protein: CASSYGTGEFEQFF
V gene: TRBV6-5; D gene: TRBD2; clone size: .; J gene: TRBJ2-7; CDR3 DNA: TGTGCCAGCAGTTTTCGGACTAGCGGGAGATGGTACGAGCAGTACTTC; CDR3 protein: CASSFRTSGRWYEQYF
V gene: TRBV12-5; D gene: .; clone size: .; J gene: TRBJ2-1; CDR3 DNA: TGTGCTAGTGGCCCCTTTCTCAATGAGCAGTTCTTC; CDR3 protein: CASGPFLNEQFF